The 2 T cell receptor beta chains given below trace back to one sample, sequenced in a study of beta chain features in type 1 diabetes (dated by TCRdb to the late 2010s). Results the study describes overall, beyond this receptor: In all four CD4+ subsets, TCRB CDR3 length was moderately but significantly shorter in type 1 diabetes patients.

Library preparation was by the immunoSEQ multiplex PCR assay. The entire isolated RNA was reverse transcribed using the High Capacity cDNA Reverse Transcription Kit, and thus expressed TCRB transcripts were sequenced. The source is immuneACCESS, and TCRdb retained only in-frame sequences with V and J called. Part of the clones is not carried over; for the studies checked, unresolved V genes explain less than half of this, and the remainder is unexplained. A total of 240,000 or so clones appear in this sample, 20% of them only once. Of the sample, around 0.03% falls within the top ten clones. Which antigens these TCRs recognize remains unknown. Sequencing was done on a sample of naive CD4+ T cells from blood. What the cell subset or site label conveys for this sample: true naive CD4+ T cells. These receptors all come from a woman in her forties with type 1 diabetes.

The chain has TRBV7-9 and TRBJ1-2; 7 nucleotides agree with TRBD1. The CDR3 consists of 13 residues. Germline V gene sequence: CDR1 SEHNR, CDR2 FQNEAQ (reference sequence). V shed 5 bases, J shed 7 bases, and the junction held 7 bases outside the gene matches. CDR3 nucleotide sequence: TGTGCCAGCAGCCCGACAGGGATCTCTGGCTACACCTTC. It codes for CASSPTGISGYTF. The entire variable domain, with the rest obtained from reference TRBV7-9 and TRBJ1-2, is as follows: DTGVSQNPRHKITKRGQNVTFRCDPISEHNRLYWYRQTLGQGPEFLTYFQNEAQLEKSRLLSDRFSAERPKGSFSTLEIQRTEQGDSAMYLCASSPTGISGYTFGSGTRLTVV.

V gene TRBV30 combines with J gene TRBJ1-1; TRBD1 might be the D (6 bases). Germline-derived CDR1 and CDR2 are GTSNPN and SVGIG (reference sequence). Between the trimmed V and J ends, which lost 5 bases and 7 bases, there was a span of 17 bases. The CDR3 runs 13 residues. CDR3 in DNA: TGTGCCTGGGTTAAGCAGGGGTGGGGTGAAGCTTTCTTT. As protein: CAWVKQGWGEAFF.